These T cell receptor beta chains were read from a single sample in a study of blood T cell repertoires in COVID-19. Assay used: immunoSEQ multiplex PCR; TCRdb lists only in-frame clones, some missing. The table has 350,000 to 400,000 clones, 88% seen once. The source material was PBMCs or T cells enriched from blood (not recorded which). These receptors all come from a woman younger than 35 who had recovered from COVID-19. CDR3s include the opening cysteine and the closing phenylalanine or tryptophan. The order of the fields is D gene, V gene, clone size, J gene, CDR3 protein, CDR3 DNA. D genes are given only for firm matches. Rows give clone size only sometimes, using once, few, many, or a class for an expanded clone.

>.|TRBV4-3|.|TRBJ2-3
CASSGGAADTQYF
TGCGCCAGCAGCGGGGGGGCCGCCGATACGCAGTATTTT
>TRBD1|TRBV20-1|.|TRBJ2-7
CSASGNRDRDIYEQYF
TGCAGTGCTAGTGGAAACCGGGACAGGGACATCTACGAGCAGTACTTC
>.|TRBV27|.|TRBJ1-5
CASRKERGQPQHF
TGTGCCAGCAGGAAGGAAAGGGGTCAGCCCCAGCATTTT
>TRBD1|TRBV6-2/TRBV6-3|.|TRBJ1-5
CASSLWTGDSNQPQHF
TGTGCCAGCAGTCTATGGACAGGAGATAGCAATCAGCCCCAGCATTTT
>.|TRBV27|.|TRBJ2-7
CASSLSSQGPSYEQYF
TGTGCCAGCAGTTTATCGAGTCAGGGGCCCTCCTACGAGCAGTACTTC
>TRBD1|TRBV5-1|once|TRBJ2-2
CASSLGQGASGELFF
TGCGCCAGCAGCTTGGGACAGGGGGCATCCGGGGAGCTGTTTTTT
>.|TRBV6-6|.|TRBJ1-6
CASSRYRQASSYNSPLHF
TGTGCCAGCAGTCGCTACCGACAGGCAAGCTCCTATAATTCACCCCTCCACTTT
>.|TRBV6-1|.|TRBJ1-1
CASSETAQQAFF
TGTGCCAGCAGTGAGACAGCACAACAGGCTTTCTTT
>.|TRBV12-2|.|TRBJ2-2
CASRWARGPLNTGELFF
TGTGCAAGTCGCTGGGCCAGGGGTCCTCTTAACACCGGGGAGCTGTTTTTT
>.|TRBV18|.|TRBJ1-1
CASSARAEAFF
TGTGCCAGCTCAGCCCGGGCTGAAGCTTTCTTT
>.|TRBV29-1|.|TRBJ2-3
CSVDGRVEDTQYF
TGCAGCGTTGATGGCAGGGTTGAAGATACGCAGTATTTT
>TRBD1|TRBV18|few|TRBJ1-4
CASSPGQATNEKLFF
TGTGCCAGCTCACCAGGACAGGCAACTAATGAAAAACTGTTTTTT
>TRBD1|TRBV18|.|TRBJ2-5
CASSLDRGRQETQYF
TGTGCCAGCTCCCTAGACAGGGGGCGCCAAGAGACCCAGTACTTC
>.|TRBV7-9|few|TRBJ1-6
CASRGAVNSPLHF
TGTGCCAGCAGGGGGGCCGTTAATTCACCCCTCCACTTT
>.|TRBV15|.|TRBJ1-5
CATSREVTRPQHF
TGTGCCACCAGCAGGGAGGTTACTCGGCCCCAGCATTTT
>TRBD1|TRBV28|.|TRBJ1-5
CAIEAGTGPNNQPQHF
TGTGCCATAGAGGCCGGGACAGGGCCCAACAATCAGCCCCAGCATTTT
>TRBD1|TRBV5-6|.|TRBJ2-3
CASSPTGTTDTQYF
TGTGCCAGCAGCCCGACAGGGACCACAGATACGCAGTATTTT